This T cell receptor (beta chain) originates from a study of neurological immune-mediated disorders. Trimming pared 4 bases from V and 1 base from J, leaving 16 bases between. From germline, CDR1 is DFQATT and CDR2 SNEGSKA (reference sequence). The CDR3 covers 16 residues. By sample fraction, this clonotype is medium-sized. The cDNA came from 5'RACE, which used 10-nucleotide random UMIs. TCRdb re-derived calls from the 5' RACE reads in MiXCR, one entry per CDR3 protein. The sample records about 59,000 distinct CDR3 sequences, roughly 12% being singletons. The TCR comes from a woman aged 55-70 years with HTLV-1-associated myelopathy (HAM/TSP). The rearrangement uses TRBV20-1 and TRBJ2-2, with D maybe TRBD2 (6 bases). Sample: PBMCs. The CDR3 sequence is CSAKGFGGKNTGELFF. CDR3 coding DNA: TGCAGTGCTAAAGGGTTTGGAGGGAAGAACACCGGGGAGCTGTTTTTT.